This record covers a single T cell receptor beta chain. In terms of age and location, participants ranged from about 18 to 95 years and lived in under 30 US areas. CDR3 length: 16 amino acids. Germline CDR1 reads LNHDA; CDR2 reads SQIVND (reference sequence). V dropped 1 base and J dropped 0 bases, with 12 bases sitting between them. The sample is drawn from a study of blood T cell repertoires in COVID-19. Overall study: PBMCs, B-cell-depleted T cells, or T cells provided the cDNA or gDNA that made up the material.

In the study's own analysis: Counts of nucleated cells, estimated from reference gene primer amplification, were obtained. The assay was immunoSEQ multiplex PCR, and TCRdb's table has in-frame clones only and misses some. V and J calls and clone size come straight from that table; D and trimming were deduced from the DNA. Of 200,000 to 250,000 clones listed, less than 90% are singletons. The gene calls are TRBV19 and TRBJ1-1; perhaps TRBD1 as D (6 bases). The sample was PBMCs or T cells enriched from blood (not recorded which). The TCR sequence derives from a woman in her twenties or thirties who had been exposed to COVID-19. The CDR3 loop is CASSIGRGQLNTEAFF. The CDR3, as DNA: TGTGCCAGTAGTATAGGCCGGGGACAACTGAACACTGAAGCTTTCTTT.